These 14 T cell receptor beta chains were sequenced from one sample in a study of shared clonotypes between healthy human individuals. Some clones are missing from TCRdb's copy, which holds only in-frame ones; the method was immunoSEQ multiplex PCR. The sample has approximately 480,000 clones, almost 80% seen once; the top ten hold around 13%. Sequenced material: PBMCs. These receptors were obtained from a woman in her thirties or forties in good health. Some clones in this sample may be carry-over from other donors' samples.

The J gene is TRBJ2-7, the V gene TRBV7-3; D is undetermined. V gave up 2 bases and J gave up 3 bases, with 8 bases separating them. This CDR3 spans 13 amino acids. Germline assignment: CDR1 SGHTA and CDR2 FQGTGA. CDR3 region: CASSLGPFYEQYF. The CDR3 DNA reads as TGTGCCAGCAGCTTAGGGCCGTTCTACGAGCAGTACTTC.

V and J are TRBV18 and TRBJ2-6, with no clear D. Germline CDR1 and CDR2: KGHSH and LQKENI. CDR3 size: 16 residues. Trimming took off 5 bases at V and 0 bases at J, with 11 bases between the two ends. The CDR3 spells CASSSTTSSGANVLTF. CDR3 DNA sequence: TGTGCCAGCTCAAGTACGACGAGCTCTGGGGCCAACGTCCTGACTTTC.

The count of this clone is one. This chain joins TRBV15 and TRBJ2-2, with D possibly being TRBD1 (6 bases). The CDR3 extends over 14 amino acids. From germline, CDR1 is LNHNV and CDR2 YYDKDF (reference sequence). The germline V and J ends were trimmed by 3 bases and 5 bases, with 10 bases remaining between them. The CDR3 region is CATSRGAATGELFF. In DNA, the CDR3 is TGTGCCACCAGCAGGGGGGCCGCGACCGGGGAGCTGTTTTTT.

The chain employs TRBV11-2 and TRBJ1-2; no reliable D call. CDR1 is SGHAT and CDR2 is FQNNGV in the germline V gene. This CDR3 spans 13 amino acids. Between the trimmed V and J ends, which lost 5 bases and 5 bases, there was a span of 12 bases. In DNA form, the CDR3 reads TGTGCCAGCAGCGACGCCAGTGTTTATGGCTACACCTTC. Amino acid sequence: CASSDASVYGYTF.

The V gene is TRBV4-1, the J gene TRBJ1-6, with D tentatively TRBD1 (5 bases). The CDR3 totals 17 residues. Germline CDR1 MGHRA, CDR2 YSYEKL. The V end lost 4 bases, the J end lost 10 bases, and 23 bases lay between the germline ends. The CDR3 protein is CASSLQGDGSFGSPLHF. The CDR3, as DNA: TGCGCCAGCAGCCTCCAGGGTGACGGATCTTTTGGGTCACCCCTCCACTTT.

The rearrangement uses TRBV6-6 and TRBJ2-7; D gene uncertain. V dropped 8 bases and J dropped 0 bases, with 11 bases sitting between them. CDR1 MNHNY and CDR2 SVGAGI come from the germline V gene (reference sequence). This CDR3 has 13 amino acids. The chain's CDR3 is CASAPLLSYEQYF. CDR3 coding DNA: TGTGCCAGCGCCCCGCTCCTCTCCTACGAGCAGTACTTC.

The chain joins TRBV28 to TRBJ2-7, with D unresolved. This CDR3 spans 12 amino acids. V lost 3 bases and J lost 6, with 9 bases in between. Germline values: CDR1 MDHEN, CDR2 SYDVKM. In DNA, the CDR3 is TGTGCCAGCAGTTTCGGGTCGGGCGAGCAGTACTTC. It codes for CASSFGSGEQYF.

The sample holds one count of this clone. Here the CDR3 DNA reads TGTGCCAGCAGTTTGGGGACAGGGCTCTACGAGCAGTACTTC. Translated: CASSLGTGLYEQYF. The genes are TRBV28 and TRBJ2-7; TRBD1 agrees at 9 bases. J lost 3 bases, V lost 3 bases, and 3 bases had no gene match. Germline V gene lookup returns CDR1 MDHEN and CDR2 SYDVKM. This CDR3 comprises 14 residues.

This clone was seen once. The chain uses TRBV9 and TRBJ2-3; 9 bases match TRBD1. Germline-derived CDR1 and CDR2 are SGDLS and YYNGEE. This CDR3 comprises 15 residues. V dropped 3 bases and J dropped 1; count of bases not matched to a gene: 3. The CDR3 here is CASSGTGVGTDTQYF. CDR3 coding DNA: TGTGCCAGCAGCGGGACAGGGGTGGGCACAGATACGCAGTATTTT.

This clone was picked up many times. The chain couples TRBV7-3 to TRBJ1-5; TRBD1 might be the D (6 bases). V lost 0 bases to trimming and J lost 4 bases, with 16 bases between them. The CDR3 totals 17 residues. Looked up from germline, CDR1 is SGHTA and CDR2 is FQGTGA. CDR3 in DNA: TGTGCCAGCAGCTTAACCTACAGGGATGATGGGAATCAGCCCCAGCATTTT. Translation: CASSLTYRDDGNQPQHF.

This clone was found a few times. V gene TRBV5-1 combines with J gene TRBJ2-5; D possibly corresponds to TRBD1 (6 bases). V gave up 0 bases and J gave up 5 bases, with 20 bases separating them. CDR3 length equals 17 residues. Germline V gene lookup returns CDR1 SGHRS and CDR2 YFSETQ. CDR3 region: CASSLATRDKRGETQYF. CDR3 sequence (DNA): TGCGCCAGCAGCTTGGCAACCCGGGACAAGAGAGGGGAGACCCAGTACTTC.

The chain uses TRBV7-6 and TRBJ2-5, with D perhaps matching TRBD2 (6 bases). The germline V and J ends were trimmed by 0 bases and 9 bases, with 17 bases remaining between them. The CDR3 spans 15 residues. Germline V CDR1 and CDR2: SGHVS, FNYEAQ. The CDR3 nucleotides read TGTGCCAGCAGCTTAGCCGGGACGGCGGGGATGGCCCAGTACTTC. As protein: CASSLAGTAGMAQYF. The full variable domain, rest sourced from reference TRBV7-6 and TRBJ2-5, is GAGVSQSPRYKVTKRGQDVALRCDPISGHVSLYWYRQALGQGPEFLTYFNYEAQQDKSGLPNDRFSAERPEGSISTLTIQRTEQRDSAMYRCASSLAGTAGMAQYFGPGTRLLVL.

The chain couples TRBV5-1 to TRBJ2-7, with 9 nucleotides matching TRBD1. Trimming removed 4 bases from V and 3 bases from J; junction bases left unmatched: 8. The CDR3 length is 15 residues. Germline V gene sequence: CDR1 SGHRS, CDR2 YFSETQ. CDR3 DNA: TGCGCCAGCAGCCTAACAGGGGGCGGGCTCTACGAGCAGTACTTC. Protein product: CASSLTGGGLYEQYF. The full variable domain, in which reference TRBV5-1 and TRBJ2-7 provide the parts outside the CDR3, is KAGVTQTPRYLIKTRGQQVTLSCSPISGHRSVSWYQQTPGQGLQFLFEYFSETQRNKGNFPGRFSGRQFSNSRSEMNVSTLELGDSALYLCASSLTGGGLYEQYFGPGTRLTVT.

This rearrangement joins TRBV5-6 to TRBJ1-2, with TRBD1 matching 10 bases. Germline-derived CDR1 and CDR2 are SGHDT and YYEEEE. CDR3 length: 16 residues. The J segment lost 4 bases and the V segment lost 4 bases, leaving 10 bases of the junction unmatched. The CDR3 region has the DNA TGTGCCAGCAGCCCCCGGGACAGGGGCGGTATCTATGGCTACACCTTC. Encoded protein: CASSPRDRGGIYGYTF.